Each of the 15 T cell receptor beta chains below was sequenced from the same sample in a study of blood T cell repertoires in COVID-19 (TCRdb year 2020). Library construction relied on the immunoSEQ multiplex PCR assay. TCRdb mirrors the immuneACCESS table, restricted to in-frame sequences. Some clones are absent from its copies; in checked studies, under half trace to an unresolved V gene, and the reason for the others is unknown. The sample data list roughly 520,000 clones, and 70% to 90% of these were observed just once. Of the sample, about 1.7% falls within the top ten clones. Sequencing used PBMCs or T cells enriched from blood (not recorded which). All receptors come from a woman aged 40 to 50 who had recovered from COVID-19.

The CDR3 here is CASSPLTLDGSLAKNIQYF. The CDR3 DNA reads TGTGCCAGCAGTCCGTTGACCCTGGACGGGAGTCTAGCCAAAAACATTCAGTACTTC. The V gene is TRBV27, the J gene TRBJ2-4, with TRBD2 as a possible D gene (6 bases). This CDR3 is built from 19 residues. Looked up from germline, CDR1 is MNHEY and CDR2 is SMNVEV (reference sequence). The V gene lost 5 bases and the J gene lost 0 bases, with 23 bases spanning the gap.

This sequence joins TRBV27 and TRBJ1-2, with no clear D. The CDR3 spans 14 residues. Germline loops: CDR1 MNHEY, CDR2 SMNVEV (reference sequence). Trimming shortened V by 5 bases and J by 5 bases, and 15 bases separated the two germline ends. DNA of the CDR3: TGTGCCAGCAGTCCCCGAGAGGTTGGGTATGGCTACACCTTC. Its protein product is CASSPREVGYGYTF.

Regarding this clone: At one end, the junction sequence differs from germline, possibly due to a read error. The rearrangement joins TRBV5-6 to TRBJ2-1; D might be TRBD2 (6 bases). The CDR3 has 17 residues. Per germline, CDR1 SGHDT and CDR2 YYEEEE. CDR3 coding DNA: TGTACCAGCAGCGTGGGGACTGCGGGAATGTACTACAATGAGCAGTTCTTC. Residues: CTSSVGTAGMYYNEQFF.

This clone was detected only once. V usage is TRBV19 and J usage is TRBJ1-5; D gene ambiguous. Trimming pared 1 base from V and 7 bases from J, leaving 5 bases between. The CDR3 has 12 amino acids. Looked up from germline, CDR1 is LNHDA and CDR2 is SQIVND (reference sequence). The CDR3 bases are TGTGCCAGTAGTATAGTACAGCAGCCCCAGCATTTT. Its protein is CASSIVQQPQHF.

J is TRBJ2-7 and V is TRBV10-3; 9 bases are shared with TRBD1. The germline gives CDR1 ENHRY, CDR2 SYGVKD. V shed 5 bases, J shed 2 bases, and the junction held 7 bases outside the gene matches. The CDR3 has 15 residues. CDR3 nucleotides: TGTGCCATCAGTCCTGGACAGGGGAATCCCTACGAGCAGTACTTC. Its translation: CAISPGQGNPYEQYF.

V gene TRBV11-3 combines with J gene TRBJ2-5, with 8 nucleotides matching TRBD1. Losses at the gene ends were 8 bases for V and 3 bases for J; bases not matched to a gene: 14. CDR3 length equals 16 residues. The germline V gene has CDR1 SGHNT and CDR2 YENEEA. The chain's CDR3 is CASQMRTGKGEETQYF. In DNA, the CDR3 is TGTGCCAGCCAAATGCGGACAGGGAAGGGAGAAGAGACCCAGTACTTC.

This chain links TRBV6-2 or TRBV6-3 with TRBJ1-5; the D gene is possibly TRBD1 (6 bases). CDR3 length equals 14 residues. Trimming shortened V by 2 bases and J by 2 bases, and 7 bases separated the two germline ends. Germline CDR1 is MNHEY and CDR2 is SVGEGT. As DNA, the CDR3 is TGTGCCAGCAGTTACCCAGGGGGCAATCAGCCCCAGCATTTT. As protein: CASSYPGGNQPQHF.

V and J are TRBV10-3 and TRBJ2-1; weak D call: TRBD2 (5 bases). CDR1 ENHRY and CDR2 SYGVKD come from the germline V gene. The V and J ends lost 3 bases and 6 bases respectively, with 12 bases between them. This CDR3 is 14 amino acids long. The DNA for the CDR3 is TGTGCCATCAGTGAACAACTAAGCGGCAATGAGCAGTTCTTC. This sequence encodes CAISEQLSGNEQFF.

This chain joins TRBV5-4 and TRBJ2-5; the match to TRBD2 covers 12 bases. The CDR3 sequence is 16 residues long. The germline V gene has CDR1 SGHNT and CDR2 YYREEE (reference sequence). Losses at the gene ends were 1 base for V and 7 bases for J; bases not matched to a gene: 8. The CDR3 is CASSLRLAGVEGTQYF. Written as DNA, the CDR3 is TGTGCCAGCAGCTTGCGACTAGCGGGAGTGGAGGGGACCCAGTACTTC.

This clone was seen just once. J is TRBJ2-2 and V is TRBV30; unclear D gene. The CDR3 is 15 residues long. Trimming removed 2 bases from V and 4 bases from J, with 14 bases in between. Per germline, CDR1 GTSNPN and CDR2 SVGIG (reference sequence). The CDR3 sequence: CAWSRARVGTGELFF. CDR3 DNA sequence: TGTGCCTGGAGTAGAGCTAGAGTGGGCACCGGGGAGCTGTTTTTT.

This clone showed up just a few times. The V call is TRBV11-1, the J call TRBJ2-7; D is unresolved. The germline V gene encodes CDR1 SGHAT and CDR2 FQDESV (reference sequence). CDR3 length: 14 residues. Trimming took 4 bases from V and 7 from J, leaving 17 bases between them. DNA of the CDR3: TGTGCCAGCAGCTCCATGCGAGCTAGTGGGGAGCAGTACTTC. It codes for CASSSMRASGEQYF.

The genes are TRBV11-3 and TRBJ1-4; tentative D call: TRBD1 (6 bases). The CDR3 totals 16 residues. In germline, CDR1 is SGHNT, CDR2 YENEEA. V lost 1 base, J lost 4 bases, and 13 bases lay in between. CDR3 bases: TGTGCCAGCAGCTTAGGCCCAAAACAGGGTAATGAAAAACTGTTTTTT. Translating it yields CASSLGPKQGNEKLFF.

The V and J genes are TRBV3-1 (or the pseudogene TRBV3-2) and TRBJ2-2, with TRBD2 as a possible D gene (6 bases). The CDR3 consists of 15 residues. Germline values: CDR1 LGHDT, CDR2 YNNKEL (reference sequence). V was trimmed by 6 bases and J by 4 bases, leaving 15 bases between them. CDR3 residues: CASSYRLGGTGELFF. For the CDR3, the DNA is TGTGCCAGCAGTTATAGACTAGGAGGCACCGGGGAGCTGTTTTTT.

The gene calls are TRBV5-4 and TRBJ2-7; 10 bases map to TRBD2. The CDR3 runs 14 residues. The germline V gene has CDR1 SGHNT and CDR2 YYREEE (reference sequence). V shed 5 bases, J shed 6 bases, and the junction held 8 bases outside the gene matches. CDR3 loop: CASRRLAGVGEQYF. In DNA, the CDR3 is TGTGCCAGCAGGCGCCTAGCGGGAGTGGGCGAGCAGTACTTC. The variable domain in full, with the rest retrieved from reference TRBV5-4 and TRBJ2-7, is ETGVTQSPTHLIKTRGQQVTLRCSSQSGHNTVSWYQQALGQGPQFIFQYYREEENGRGNFPPRFSGLQFPNYSSELNVNALELDDSALYLCASRRLAGVGEQYFGPGTRLTVT.

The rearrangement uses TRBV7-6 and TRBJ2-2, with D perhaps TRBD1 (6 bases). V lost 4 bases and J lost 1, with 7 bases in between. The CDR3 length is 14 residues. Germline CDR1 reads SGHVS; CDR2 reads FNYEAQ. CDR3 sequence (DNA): TGTGCCAGCAGCTCGACAGGGAACACCGGGGAGCTGTTTTTT. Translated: CASSSTGNTGELFF.